What follows are 30 T cell receptor beta chains derived from one specimen sequenced in a study of blood T cell repertoires in COVID-19. Method: immunoSEQ multiplex PCR; TCRdb's copy keeps in-frame clones and lacks some. The sample contains about 76,000 clones, around 82% of which appear only once. Sequencing used peripheral blood. The origin of the receptors is a human donor in a cohort sampled during active COVID-19.

The J gene is TRBJ2-7, the V gene TRBV28; 9 positions match TRBD2. The CDR3 extends over 13 amino acids. Looked up from germline, CDR1 is MDHEN and CDR2 is SYDVKM. Trimming took 10 bases from V and 0 from J; bases not matched to a gene: 4. The CDR3 DNA follows: TGTGCCACCCTAGCGGGATCCTCCTACGAGCAGTACTTC. This gives the protein CATLAGSSYEQYF.

This clone has just a few counts. V and J are TRBV5-1 and TRBJ2-1; possibly TRBD2 for D (5 bases). Germline loops: CDR1 SGHRS, CDR2 YFSETQ. This CDR3 is 17 amino acids long. Trimming shortened V by 0 bases and J by 4 bases, and 17 bases separated the two germline ends. The CDR3 nucleotides read TGCGCCAGCAGCTTGGTTTATCTGGGAGTGGGGTACAATGAGCAGTTCTTC. It yields the protein CASSLVYLGVGYNEQFF.

This clone was picked up one time. The genes are TRBV2 and TRBJ1-1, with D hard to call. V lost 5 bases to trimming and J lost 10 bases, with 8 bases between them. This CDR3 contains 10 residues. Germline CDR1 is SNHLY and CDR2 is FYNNEI. This CDR3 is CASSQEGAFF. For the CDR3, the DNA is TGTGCCAGCAGTCAGGAAGGAGCTTTCTTT.

This CDR3 reads CASSPRQNTEAFF. The DNA of the CDR3 is TGTGCCAGCTCACCTAGACAGAACACTGAAGCTTTCTTT. The chain is built from TRBV18 and TRBJ1-1; no reliable D call. Per germline, CDR1 KGHSH and CDR2 LQKENI. The CDR3 contains 13 residues. The V gene lost 3 bases and the J gene lost 1 base, with 6 bases spanning the gap.

This chain links TRBV5-1 with TRBJ2-7; weak D call: TRBD1 (6 bases). V was shortened by 2 bases and J by 0 bases, with 9 bases between the two germline ends. This CDR3 contains 14 residues. Germline V gene data show CDR1 as SGHRS and CDR2 as YFSETQ. CDR3 region: CASSFRDTSYEQYF. The CDR3 DNA reads TGCGCCAGCAGCTTCCGGGACACCTCCTACGAGCAGTACTTC.

This chain uses TRBV3-1 (or the pseudogene TRBV3-2) with TRBJ2-1; 9 positions match TRBD2. The CDR3 runs 16 residues. V was pared by 2 bases and J by 10 bases, with 12 bases of the junction left unmatched. Germline CDR1 reads LGHDT; CDR2 reads YNNKEL (reference sequence). CDR3 nucleotides: TGTGCCAGCAGCCAAATCAATAGCGGGAGAGGAAAGGAGCAGTTCTTC. It specifies CASSQINSGRGKEQFF.

In this sample, this clone turned up a few times. The rearrangement uses TRBV6-5 and TRBJ1-5; D not resolved. CDR3 size: 15 residues. V gave up 8 bases and J gave up 2 bases, with 16 bases separating them. Germline values: CDR1 MNHEY, CDR2 SVGAGI. As DNA, the CDR3 is TGTGCCAGCTCCGAGGGAAGGGTTGGCAATCAGCCCCAGCATTTT. Protein sequence: CASSEGRVGNQPQHF.

The rearrangement joins TRBV4-2 to TRBJ2-1; D is perhaps TRBD2 (7 bases). The CDR3 is 18 residues long. Germline-derived CDR1 and CDR2 are LGHNA and YNFKEQ. The V end lost 4 bases, the J end lost 7 bases, and 26 bases lay between the germline ends. The CDR3 DNA reads TGTGCCAGCAGCCTGACAAAACGGGGGGCGGGAACGCGGAATGAGCAGTTCTTC. It is translated as CASSLTKRGAGTRNEQFF.

This chain links TRBV28 with TRBJ1-2; the match to TRBD1 covers 8 bases. V lost 2 bases and J lost 8; bases outside the gene matches: 7. The CDR3 contains 14 residues. Germline V lookup: CDR1 MDHEN, CDR2 SYDVKM. The CDR3, as DNA: TGTGCCAGCAGTTTACCCGACAGGGGTGGAGGCTACACCTTC. Translated: CASSLPDRGGGYTF.

The rearrangement links TRBV5-1 to TRBJ2-7; D unclear. Germline assignment: CDR1 SGHRS and CDR2 YFSETQ. The length of the CDR3 is 12 residues. V lost 0 bases, J lost 7 bases, and 8 bases lay in between. CDR3 loop: CASSLAGQEQYF. As DNA, the CDR3 is TGCGCCAGCAGCTTGGCTGGCCAAGAGCAGTACTTC.

This clone was seen more than once but under ten times. The chain carries TRBV19 and TRBJ1-5; 7 bases agree with TRBD1. J gave up 6 bases and V 3 bases, and 11 bases lay outside the gene matches. This CDR3 is 16 amino acids long. The germline gives CDR1 LNHDA, CDR2 SQIVND (reference sequence). DNA for the CDR3: TGTGCCAGTAGTATCTCAGGAGACAGGGTCATTCAGCCCCAGCATTTT. Protein: CASSISGDRVIQPQHF. The full variable domain, with the rest looked up from reference TRBV19 and TRBJ1-5, is DGGITQSPKYLFRKEGQNVTLSCEQNLNHDAMYWYRQDPGQGLRLIYYSQIVNDFQKGDIAEGYSVSREKKESFPLTVTSAQKNPTAFYLCASSISGDRVIQPQHFGDGTRLSIL.

The V gene is TRBV27, the J gene TRBJ1-5; D is perhaps TRBD1 (5 bases). CDR3 length equals 17 residues. Per the germline V gene, CDR1 is MNHEY and CDR2 is SMNVEV (reference sequence). V dropped 5 bases and J dropped 2 bases, with 19 bases sitting between them. In nucleotides, the CDR3 is TGTGCCAGCAGTATACAGTTCCCAGGGACTCGCAATCAGCCCCAGCATTTT. Encoded protein: CASSIQFPGTRNQPQHF.

A few counts support this clone. The rearrangement joins TRBV6-1 to TRBJ2-7; D is undetermined. This CDR3 has 16 amino acids. Between the trimmed V and J ends, which lost 1 base and 2 bases, there was a span of 15 bases. Germline V gene data show CDR1 as MNHNS and CDR2 as SASEGT. The CDR3 coding sequence is TGTGCCAGCAGTGAAGTCGAGCCCCCTCCTACCTACGAGCAGTACTTC. Translation gives CASSEVEPPPTYEQYF.

The chain couples TRBV3-1 (or the pseudogene TRBV3-2) to TRBJ1-1, with a weak D call TRBD1 (5 bases). The CDR3 runs 13 residues. Germline V gene sequence: CDR1 LGHDT, CDR2 YNNKEL (reference sequence). Trimming stripped 3 bases from V and 6 bases from J, with 11 bases between. CDR3 coding DNA: TGTGCCAGCAGCCAGGACGGGGGATCTGAAGCTTTCTTT. It is translated as CASSQDGGSEAFF.

The chain recombines TRBV19 with TRBJ2-7; a weak D match, TRBD2 (6 bases). The V end was cut by 5 bases, the J end by 5 bases, with 13 bases between. The CDR3 runs to 13 residues. Germline V lookup: CDR1 LNHDA, CDR2 SQIVND (reference sequence). CDR3 sequence: CASSPMGGHEQYF. CDR3 nucleotide sequence: TGTGCCAGTAGTCCCATGGGGGGACACGAGCAGTACTTC.

The chain carries TRBV5-1 and TRBJ2-5; the D gene is possibly TRBD2 (6 bases). V gave up 2 bases and J gave up 3 bases, with 11 bases separating them. Germline V gives CDR1 SGHRS, CDR2 YFSETQ. The CDR3 contains 14 residues. CDR3 bases: TGCGCCAGCAGCTTCACAGGAGGGAAAGAGACCCAGTACTTC. It codes for CASSFTGGKETQYF.

The V call is TRBV19, the J call TRBJ2-3, with unresolved D. The ends were cut back, 1 base at V and 1 base at J, with 3 bases in the middle. This CDR3 has 13 residues. Germline loops: CDR1 LNHDA, CDR2 SQIVND (reference sequence). In DNA form, the CDR3 reads TGTGCCAGTAGTATAGCGGGCACAGATACGCAGTATTTT. Its translation is CASSIAGTDTQYF.

The CDR3, as DNA: TGTGCCAGCAGCCAAGAAAGGGGCCAGGGACGATATAGGGGAGGGAGACGGTATACGCAGTATTTT. Residues: CASSQERGQGRYRGGRRYTQYF. V gene TRBV3-1 (or the pseudogene TRBV3-2) combines with J gene TRBJ2-3; 7 positions match TRBD2. Germline-derived CDR1 and CDR2 are LGHDT and YNNKEL (reference sequence). V shed 0 bases, J shed 7 bases, and the junction held 28 bases outside the gene matches. The CDR3 loop spans 22 amino acids.

This chain joins TRBV20-1 and TRBJ2-1; 7 bases are shared with TRBD2. The V segment lost 3 bases and the J segment 6 bases; nucleotides outside the gene matches: 17. The length of the CDR3 is 17 residues. Germline loops: CDR1 DFQATT, CDR2 SNEGSKA (reference sequence). The CDR3 DNA follows: TGCAGTGCTAGTTCGCCCTGGGGCGGGAGAAGGTCCAATGAGCAGTTCTTC. Protein product: CSASSPWGGRRSNEQFF.

V and J are TRBV6-2 or TRBV6-3 and TRBJ2-3; 14 bases map to TRBD2. With 1 base clipped from V and 4 bases from J, the junction kept 4 bases outside the gene matches. CDR1 MNHEY and CDR2 SVGEGT come from the germline V gene. The CDR3 has 17 amino acids. DNA for the CDR3: TGTGCCAGCAGTTACTTCGGGACTAGCGGGAGATCAGATACGCAGTATTTT. Protein: CASSYFGTSGRSDTQYF.

This chain connects TRBV30 to TRBJ2-3; 13 nucleotides line up with TRBD2. The CDR3 runs to 16 residues. With V trimmed by 3 bases and J by 6 bases, 9 bases remained unmatched. Germline CDR1 is GTSNPN and CDR2 is SVGIG (reference sequence). The CDR3 loop is CAWRRGTSGKKDTQYF. In DNA form, the CDR3 reads TGTGCCTGGAGACGCGGGACTAGCGGGAAAAAGGATACGCAGTATTTT.

This chain joins TRBV7-9 and TRBJ2-7; D not resolved. V lost 5 bases, J lost 2 bases, and 7 bases lay in between. CDR3 length equals 12 residues. Germline V gene lookup returns CDR1 SEHNR and CDR2 FQNEAQ (reference sequence). In DNA form, the CDR3 reads TGTGCCAGCAGCCCCGTCCCCTACGAGCAGTACTTC. The encoded protein is CASSPVPYEQYF.

The rearrangement joins TRBV5-1 to TRBJ1-4; 7 bases are a match to TRBD1. CDR3 length equals 18 residues. J was trimmed by 0 bases and V by 0 bases; bases with no gene match: 8. The V gene's germline CDR1 is SGHRS and CDR2 YFSETQ. As DNA, the CDR3 is TGCGCCAGCAGCTTGGGGACAGGACTTACTGCAACTAATGAAAAACTGTTTTTT. Amino acids: CASSLGTGLTATNEKLFF.

The gene calls are TRBV3-1 (or the pseudogene TRBV3-2) and TRBJ2-7, with TRBD1 identical over 11 bases. The CDR3 runs to 15 residues. Germline V CDR1 and CDR2: LGHDT, YNNKEL (reference sequence). Losses at the gene ends were 3 bases for V and 7 bases for J; bases not matched to a gene: 8. Here the CDR3 DNA reads TGTGCCAGCAGCCAGGCCGGACAGGGGGCGCCTGAGCAGTACTTC. Its translation is CASSQAGQGAPEQYF.

The rearrangement links TRBV6-2 or TRBV6-3 to TRBJ2-5; 11 nucleotides line up with TRBD2. Germline V CDR1 and CDR2: MNHEY, SVGEGT. Germline trimming cut 2 bases from V and 5 bases from J; bases unmatched to any gene: 4. The CDR3 is 15 residues long. CDR3 residues: CASSYPLAGGETQYF. For the CDR3, the DNA is TGTGCCAGCAGTTACCCTTTAGCGGGAGGGGAGACCCAGTACTTC.

The chain recombines TRBV5-4 with TRBJ2-1; the match to TRBD1 covers 11 bases. The CDR3 extends over 15 amino acids. CDR1 and CDR2 (germline): SGHNT, YYREEE (reference sequence). Unmatched junction bases numbered 3, after V lost 4 bases and J lost 3 bases. The DNA of the CDR3 is TGTGCCAGCAGCAGGGGGACAGGGGGCTACAATGAGCAGTTCTTC. It specifies CASSRGTGGYNEQFF.

V gene TRBV6-1 combines with J gene TRBJ1-2, with TRBD1 as a possible D gene (5 bases). The germline V and J ends were trimmed by 0 bases and 2 bases, with 13 bases remaining between them. CDR1 MNHNS and CDR2 SASEGT come from the germline V gene. The CDR3 contains 16 residues. The CDR3 reads CASSEALRGANYGYTF. The CDR3 coding sequence is TGTGCCAGCAGTGAAGCGCTTCGTGGGGCCAACTATGGCTACACCTTC.

The CDR3 sequence is CSASLRRETQYF. DNA for the CDR3: TGCAGTGCTAGTTTGCGGCGAGAGACCCAGTACTTC. The chain carries TRBV20-1 and TRBJ2-5; D uncertain. The CDR3 runs 12 residues. Per the germline V gene, CDR1 is DFQATT and CDR2 is SNEGSKA (reference sequence). Trimming shortened V by 3 bases and J by 4 bases, and 9 bases separated the two germline ends.

The chain combines TRBV3-1 (or the pseudogene TRBV3-2) with TRBJ2-2; 7 bases match TRBD2. The germline gives CDR1 LGHDT, CDR2 YNNKEL (reference sequence). This CDR3 is 16 amino acids long. V dropped 1 base and J dropped 5; count of bases not matched to a gene: 7. The CDR3 DNA follows: TGTGCCAGCAGCCAAGTGGCGGGAGTAGGGACCGGGGAGCTGTTTTTT. Protein product: CASSQVAGVGTGELFF.

CDR3 sequence reads: CASSLEEVLSGANVLTF. The CDR3 nucleotides are TGTGCCAGCAGCTTAGAAGAGGTCCTCTCTGGGGCCAACGTCCTGACTTTC. J is TRBJ2-6 and V is TRBV11-3; D gene ambiguous. Germline CDR1 SGHNT, CDR2 YENEEA. CDR3 length: 17 amino acids. V lost 0 bases to trimming and J lost 0 bases, with 9 bases between them.